This is a list of T cell receptor beta chains from one sample in a study of CD8 T cells in ankylosing spondylitis. TCRdb processed the 5' RACE reads anew with MiXCR; each CDR3 protein has one entry. The data contain around 770,000 distinct CDR3 sequences, around 20% of them singletons. Sequenced sample: blood, either unsorted or a sorted T cell fraction (not recorded which). The receptors stem from a male donor with ankylosing spondylitis. Both conserved end residues are part of each CDR3. The D gene is left open where the match is weak. Not every row has a clone size; where given, it reads once, few, many or a size class.

V	length	D	J	size	DNA	CDR3
TRBV20-1	15	TRBD2	TRBJ2-1	few	TGCAGTGCTAGGGGACTAGCGGGAGTTTTTAATGAGCAGTTCTTC	CSARGLAGVFNEQFF
TRBV21-1	15	NA	TRBJ2-7	few	TGTGCCAGCAGCCTCTCCGGGACAGGGGGTGTCGAGCAGTACTTC	CASSLSGTGGVEQYF
TRBV12-3/TRBV12-4	12	NA	TRBJ2-7	few	TGTGCCAGCACCTCCGGACAGAAGGAGCAGTACTTC	CASTSGQKEQYF
TRBV5-1	17	NA	TRBJ2-5	few	TGCGCCAGCAGCTTAAAATTTGTATGGGGGGAACAAGAGACCCAGTACTTC	CASSLKFVWGEQETQYF
TRBV12-3/TRBV12-4	13	TRBD2	TRBJ2-7	many	TGTGCCAGCAGTTTCCGCGGGGGCTACGAGCAGTACTTC	CASSFRGGYEQYF
TRBV11-2	17	TRBD2	TRBJ2-2	NA	TGTGCCAGCAGCACGGTAGCGGGGGGACCGAACACCGGGGAGCTGTTTTTT	CASSTVAGGPNTGELFF
TRBV12-3/TRBV12-4	16	TRBD1	TRBJ1-2	few	TGTGCCAGCAGTTCGCGGACAGGGGTACCTAACTATGGCTACACCTTC	CASSSRTGVPNYGYTF
TRBV20-1	12	NA	TRBJ1-1	NA	TGCAGTGCTAGAGTACTCCGGCCTGAAGCTTTCTTT	CSARVLRPEAFF
TRBV6-1	13	TRBD1	TRBJ1-1	NA	TGTGCCAGCATTCGGGACAGGCCACGTTTCGCTTTCTTT	CASIRDRPRFAFF
TRBV28	15	TRBD1	TRBJ1-6	once	TGTGCCAGCAGTGTCCTCGCAGGGGGCAGCTCACCCCTCCACTTT	CASSVLAGGSSPLHF
TRBV4-1	15	NA	TRBJ1-1	NA	TGCGCCAGCAGCCAATCACCACAATTGAACACTGAAGCTTTCTTT	CASSQSPQLNTEAFF
TRBV6-1	16	NA	TRBJ1-3	NA	TGTGCCAGCAGTCGGACCGACCTCTCCTCTGGAAACACCATATATTTT	CASSRTDLSSGNTIYF
TRBV24-1	18	TRBD2	TRBJ2-3	NA	TGTGCCACCAGTGATCTGGGGACTAGCGGGAGGGAGACAGATACGCAGTATTTT	CATSDLGTSGRETDTQYF
TRBV7-2	15	TRBD2	TRBJ2-2	NA	TGTGCCAGCAGCGGCCGGGGGGGCCCCGCCGGGGAGCTGTTTTTT	CASSGRGGPAGELFF
TRBV4-2	17	NA	TRBJ2-2	NA	TGTGCCAGCAGCCAAGATGGGTTTCTTAGTTACACCGGGGAGCTGTTTTTT	CASSQDGFLSYTGELFF
TRBV4-3	16	NA	TRBJ2-6	few	TGCGCCAGCAGCCAAGGTGTCAGCTCTGGGGCCAACGTCCTGACTTTC	CASSQGVSSGANVLTF
TRBV2	14	TRBD2	TRBJ2-1	NA	TGTGCCAGCACCCGGGGGGGCCTTGACAATGAGCAGTTCTTC	CASTRGGLDNEQFF
TRBV20-1	15	TRBD2	TRBJ2-7	NA	TGCAGTGCTAGTTCCGCCGCGACTAGCGATTACGAGCAGTACTTC	CSASSAATSDYEQYF
TRBV28	17	NA	TRBJ2-4	NA	TGTGCCAGCACCCCACCGTCCGGGAAGATAGCCAAAAACATTCAGTACTTC	CASTPPSGKIAKNIQYF
TRBV6-1	12	NA	TRBJ2-7	few	TGTGCCAGCAGGGGCATTTCCTACGAGCAGTACTTC	CASRGISYEQYF
TRBV28	15	NA	TRBJ2-7	NA	TGTGCCAGCAGTTTACAGGGGGGAATTTCCTACGAGCAGTACTTC	CASSLQGGISYEQYF
TRBV9	16	TRBD2	TRBJ2-7	NA	TGTGCCAGCAGCGTAGAGGGGGGGACTAGATTCGACGAGCAGTACTTC	CASSVEGGTRFDEQYF
TRBV27	14	NA	TRBJ2-1	many	TGTGCCAGCAGTGCCGGGACACCCTACAATGAGCAGTTCTTC	CASSAGTPYNEQFF
TRBV5-5	16	NA	TRBJ2-5	NA	TGTGCCAGCAGCTTGGAAGCAGGGGTGTTAGGAGAGACCCAGTACTTC	CASSLEAGVLGETQYF
TRBV5-4	13	NA	TRBJ2-3	NA	TGTGCCAGCAGCTCAACAGAGGAAAATGCGCAGTATTTT	CASSSTEENAQYF
TRBV4-1	13	TRBD2	TRBJ2-7	NA	TGCGCCAGCAGCCAAGGGACTAGCGGGACGCGGTACTTC	CASSQGTSGTRYF
TRBV13	15	NA	TRBJ2-7	few	TGTGCCAGCAGCTCCACTACTGTCGGCCCCTACGAGCAGTACTTC	CASSSTTVGPYEQYF
TRBV7-2	14	TRBD1	TRBJ2-5	once	TGTGCCAGCAGCTTAGCGGGACAGTTGGAGACCCAGTACTTC	CASSLAGQLETQYF
TRBV20-1	11	TRBD2	TRBJ2-7	few	TGCAGTGCGGGACTAGCCAACGAGCAGTACTTC	CSAGLANEQYF
TRBV27	14	TRBD1	TRBJ2-7	NA	TGTGCCAGCGGAATCGGGACAGGATACTACGAGCAGTACTTC	CASGIGTGYYEQYF
TRBV11-1	15	NA	TRBJ2-3	NA	TGTGCCAGCAGCCACCGGCCGGGGCCTGGAGATACGCAGTATTTT	CASSHRPGPGDTQYF
TRBV7-9	10	NA	TRBJ2-1	NA	TGTGTCGCGGGCACCAATGAGCAGTTCTTC	CVAGTNEQFF
TRBV7-9	11	NA	TRBJ1-4	few	TGTGCCAGCAGAGTTAATGAAAAACTGTTTTTT	CASRVNEKLFF
TRBV7-2	15	NA	TRBJ2-1	NA	TGTGCCAGCAGCCGGGGCCGGAGGGACCACAATGAGCAGTTCTTC	CASSRGRRDHNEQFF
TRBV2	16	NA	TRBJ1-4	few	TGTGCCAGCAGCTTACAGGGATCCCCAACTAATGAAAAACTGTTTTTT	CASSLQGSPTNEKLFF
TRBV19	16	NA	TRBJ2-7	few	TGTGCCAGTAGTCCTTACCCGCGCAAGAGCTCCTACGAGCAGTACTTC	CASSPYPRKSSYEQYF
TRBV5-6	17	TRBD1	TRBJ2-5	NA	TGTGCCAGCAGCTTGCTCAGGGGGCCGCCACTGCAAGAGACCCAGTACTTC	CASSLLRGPPLQETQYF
TRBV28	17	TRBD2	TRBJ2-4	NA	TGTGCCAGCAGTTTACGCCCCGGAGCGGGGGACAAAAACATTCAGTACTTC	CASSLRPGAGDKNIQYF
TRBV3-1	11	NA	TRBJ1-1	NA	TGTGCCAGCAGCCACGGACCAGTTCGGTTCTTT	CASSHGPVRFF
TRBV20-1	13	NA	TRBJ2-7	few	TGCAGTGCTAGAGAGACGGGCCATCTCGAGCAGTACTTC	CSARETGHLEQYF
TRBV14	15	TRBD1	TRBJ2-5	NA	TGTGCCAGCAGCCACCGACAGGGGCAGGCGGAGACCCAGTACTTC	CASSHRQGQAETQYF
TRBV7-3	18	NA	TRBJ2-3	few	TGTGCCAGCAGCTTAGACCCCACTCCCTTCCGGGACACAGATACGCAGTATTTT	CASSLDPTPFRDTDTQYF
TRBV3-1	14	TRBD1	TRBJ1-1	NA	TGTGCCAGCAGCCGAAAAATCAGGGGGACTGAAGCTTTCTTT	CASSRKIRGTEAFF
TRBV5-6	16	NA	TRBJ2-1	few	TGTGCCAGCAGCTGGGGGACTGCCGGAACGCACAATGAGCAGTTCTTC	CASSWGTAGTHNEQFF
TRBV28	18	NA	TRBJ1-5	few	TGTGCCAGCAGTTCCCCCGAGGGATGGGGGTCCCGCAATCAGCCCCAGCATTTT	CASSSPEGWGSRNQPQHF
TRBV20-1	14	TRBD2	TRBJ2-7	few	TGCAGCATCCAGTCAGTAGCGGGGTCATACGAGCAGTACTTC	CSIQSVAGSYEQYF
TRBV7-3	16	TRBD2	TRBJ2-3	NA	TGTGCCAGCAGCCAGACCGGGGGGGCTAAAACAGATACGCAGTATTTT	CASSQTGGAKTDTQYF
TRBV12-3/TRBV12-4	16	NA	TRBJ2-1	few	TGTGCCAGCACACGGCCCGAGGCTAGCGCACACAATGAGCAGTTCTTC	CASTRPEASAHNEQFF
TRBV11-2	15	NA	TRBJ2-3	NA	TGTGCCAGCAGCTACCCGACAGGCCCCACAGATACGCAGTATTTT	CASSYPTGPTDTQYF
TRBV29-1	11	NA	TRBJ2-5	many	TGCAGCGTTGATTTCCTAGAGACCCAGTACTTC	CSVDFLETQYF